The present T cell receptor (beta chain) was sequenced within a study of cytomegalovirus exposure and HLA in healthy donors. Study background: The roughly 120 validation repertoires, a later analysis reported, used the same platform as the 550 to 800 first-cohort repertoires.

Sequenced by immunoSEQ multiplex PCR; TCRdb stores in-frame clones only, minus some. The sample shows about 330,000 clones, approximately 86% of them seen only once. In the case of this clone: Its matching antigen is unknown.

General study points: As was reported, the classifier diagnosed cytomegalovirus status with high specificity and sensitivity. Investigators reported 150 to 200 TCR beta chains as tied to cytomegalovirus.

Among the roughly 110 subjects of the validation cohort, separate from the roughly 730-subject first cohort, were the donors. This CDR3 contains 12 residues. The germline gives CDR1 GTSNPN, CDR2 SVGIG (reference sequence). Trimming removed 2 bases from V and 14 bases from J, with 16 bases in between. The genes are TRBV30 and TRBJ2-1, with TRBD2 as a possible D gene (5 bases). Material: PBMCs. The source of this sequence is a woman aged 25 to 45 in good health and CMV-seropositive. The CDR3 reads CAWSKTTQSKFF. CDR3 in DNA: TGTGCCTGGAGTAAGACTACCCAGTCGAAGTTCTTC.